Listed below are T cell receptor beta chains from one sample, sequenced in a study of CD8+ T cells in alopecia areata. The table came from immunoSEQ multiplex PCR; TCRdb's copy has only in-frame clones and leaves some out. The table lists about 110,000 clones, 65% to 85% of them singletons. This specimen consisted of CD8+ T cells sorted from blood, obtained at week 24, from a patient treated with tofacitinib. The receptors originated from a human donor with alopecia areata. The CDR3 runs from the conserved cysteine through the conserved F or W. D genes are given only for firm matches. Size is omitted from some rows. Given values are once, few, many or a class for expanded clones.

CDR3aa: CASSLGTGFGGSSGANVLTF
CDR3nt: TGCGCCAGCAGCCTCGGGACAGGGTTTGGGGGAAGCTCTGGGGCCAACGTCCTGACTTTC
d_gene: TRBD1
abundance: NA
v_gene: TRBV5-1
j_gene: TRBJ2-6

CDR3aa: CASSVDGGQWYEQYF
CDR3nt: TGTGCCAGCAGCGTAGATGGGGGACAGTGGTACGAGCAGTACTTC
d_gene: TRBD1
abundance: NA
v_gene: TRBV9
j_gene: TRBJ2-7

CDR3aa: CASSLKPLPIHGEQYF
CDR3nt: TGTGCCAGCAGCTTAAAACCGTTGCCGATCCACGGCGAGCAGTACTTC
d_gene: NA
abundance: few
v_gene: TRBV7-8
j_gene: TRBJ2-7

CDR3aa: CASSSDRGETQYF
CDR3nt: TGTGCCAGCAGTTCGGACCGAGGAGAGACCCAGTACTTC
d_gene: NA
abundance: NA
v_gene: TRBV2
j_gene: TRBJ2-5

CDR3aa: CASSIGVSQPQHF
CDR3nt: TGTGCCAGTAGTATTGGGGTAAGTCAGCCCCAGCATTTT
d_gene: NA
abundance: few
v_gene: TRBV19
j_gene: TRBJ1-5

CDR3aa: CASSRTSGGTYEQFF
CDR3nt: TGCGCCAGCAGCAGGACTAGCGGGGGGACTTATGAGCAGTTCTTC
d_gene: TRBD2
abundance: NA
v_gene: TRBV5-1
j_gene: TRBJ2-1

CDR3aa: CASSFTGGGSEAFF
CDR3nt: TGTGCCAGCAGCTTCACAGGGGGCGGGAGTGAAGCTTTCTTT
d_gene: TRBD1
abundance: NA
v_gene: TRBV7-2
j_gene: TRBJ1-1

CDR3aa: CASSPARDRGKDTQYF
CDR3nt: TGCGCCAGCAGTCCCGCCCGGGACAGGGGCAAAGATACGCAGTATTTT
d_gene: TRBD1
abundance: NA
v_gene: TRBV23-1
j_gene: TRBJ2-3

CDR3aa: CASWKGTGGVDTQYF
CDR3nt: TGCGCCAGCTGGAAAGGGACAGGGGGCGTGGATACGCAGTATTTT
d_gene: TRBD1
abundance: NA
v_gene: TRBV5-1
j_gene: TRBJ2-3

CDR3aa: CSARDRGRGNTEAFF
CDR3nt: TGCAGCGCCCGGGACAGGGGGAGGGGGAACACTGAAGCTTTCTTT
d_gene: TRBD1
abundance: NA
v_gene: TRBV29-1
j_gene: TRBJ1-1

CDR3aa: CASSQSGEWETQYF
CDR3nt: TGTGCCAGCAGCCAGTCGGGGGAGTGGGAGACCCAGTACTTC
d_gene: NA
abundance: NA
v_gene: TRBV7-9
j_gene: TRBJ2-5

CDR3aa: CASSQDRLAGGSYNEQFF
CDR3nt: TGCGCCAGCAGCCAAGATCGGCTAGCGGGGGGATCCTACAATGAGCAGTTCTTC
d_gene: TRBD2
abundance: NA
v_gene: TRBV4-3
j_gene: TRBJ2-1

CDR3aa: CASSPASPQETQYF
CDR3nt: TGTGCCAGCTCACCAGCTAGTCCCCAAGAGACCCAGTACTTC
d_gene: NA
abundance: NA
v_gene: TRBV18
j_gene: TRBJ2-5

CDR3aa: CASSQLTSGPTGELFF
CDR3nt: TGTGCCAGCAGCCAGCTCACTAGCGGCCCCACCGGGGAGCTGTTTTTT
d_gene: TRBD2
abundance: NA
v_gene: TRBV4-2
j_gene: TRBJ2-2

CDR3aa: CASSESGGFRNEQFF
CDR3nt: TGTGCCAGCAGTGAATCAGGCGGTTTTAGGAATGAGCAGTTCTTC
d_gene: NA
abundance: once
v_gene: TRBV2
j_gene: TRBJ2-1

CDR3aa: CASRRGTDTQYF
CDR3nt: TGTGCCAGTAGAAGGGGGACAGATACGCAGTATTTT
d_gene: NA
abundance: NA
v_gene: TRBV19
j_gene: TRBJ2-3

CDR3aa: CASSPPNTGRSYEQYF
CDR3nt: TGCGCCAGCAGCCCCCCCAACACAGGGCGATCCTACGAGCAGTACTTC
d_gene: NA
abundance: NA
v_gene: TRBV5-1
j_gene: TRBJ2-7

CDR3aa: CSVGQGISYEQYF
CDR3nt: TGCAGCGTGGGACAGGGCATCTCCTACGAGCAGTACTTC
d_gene: TRBD1
abundance: NA
v_gene: TRBV29-1
j_gene: TRBJ2-7

CDR3aa: CASSQPGGAGSTDTQYF
CDR3nt: TGCGCCAGCAGCCAACCAGGGGGCGCGGGCTCCACAGATACGCAGTATTTT
d_gene: TRBD1
abundance: NA
v_gene: TRBV4-1
j_gene: TRBJ2-3

CDR3aa: CAISESGQGTDTQYF
CDR3nt: TGTGCCATCAGTGAGTCGGGACAGGGCACAGATACGCAGTATTTT
d_gene: TRBD1
abundance: NA
v_gene: TRBV10-3
j_gene: TRBJ2-3

CDR3aa: CASSGIGGNTIYF
CDR3nt: TGTGCCAGCAGTGGGATTGGCGGAAACACCATATATTTT
d_gene: NA
abundance: NA
v_gene: TRBV25-1
j_gene: TRBJ1-3

CDR3aa: CASSSGTALTDTQYF
CDR3nt: TGTGCCAGCAGCTCTGGGACGGCGCTCACAGATACGCAGTATTTT
d_gene: NA
abundance: NA
v_gene: TRBV7-6
j_gene: TRBJ2-3

CDR3aa: CASSQDGDRGFETQYF
CDR3nt: TGCGCCAGCAGCCAAGATGGGGACAGGGGGTTTGAGACCCAGTACTTC
d_gene: TRBD1
abundance: NA
v_gene: TRBV4-1
j_gene: TRBJ2-5

CDR3aa: CASSFSRASTANEGQYF
CDR3nt: TGTGCCAGCAGCTTTTCTCGGGCGTCCACGGCGAATGAGGGGCAGTACTTC
d_gene: NA
abundance: NA
v_gene: TRBV5-6
j_gene: TRBJ2-7

CDR3aa: CASSQEVETNTEAFF
CDR3nt: TGCGCCAGCAGCCAAGAGGTGGAAACCAACACTGAAGCTTTCTTT
d_gene: NA
abundance: NA
v_gene: TRBV4-3
j_gene: TRBJ1-1

CDR3aa: CASRLAGGLTDTQYF
CDR3nt: TGTGCCAGCAGGTTAGCGGGGGGCCTCACAGATACGCAGTATTTT
d_gene: TRBD2
abundance: NA
v_gene: TRBV27
j_gene: TRBJ2-3